Following are 5 T cell receptor beta chains from one sample sequenced in a study of early T cells in non-severe SARS-CoV-2 infection. Using its own MiXCR run on the 5' RACE reads, TCRdb lists one record per CDR3 protein. The repertoire holds some 40,000 distinct CDR3 sequences, with over 3.5% as singletons. Source material: whole blood. The source of these receptors is an adult who was a healthcare worker with PCR-confirmed SARS-CoV-2 infection or an uninfected control (not recorded which).

Worth noting for this clonotype: A much larger clone differs by one base, so this may be a read error. The chain carries TRBV24-1 and TRBJ2-1, with 11 bases fitting TRBD2. Germline-derived CDR1 and CDR2 are KGHDR and SFDVKD. The CDR3 is 16 residues long. The CDR3 loop reads CASSESRLAGYAEQFF. CDR3 DNA: TGTGCCTCCAGTGAGTCCCGACTAGCGGGGTATGCTGAGCAGTTCTTC.

On this clonotype: This may stem from a read error, because a much larger clone lies one nucleotide away. This chain uses TRBV9 with TRBJ2-1, with 8 positions matching TRBD2. The CDR3 has 17 amino acids. Trimming took 0 bases from V and 5 from J; bases not matched to a gene: 10. The germline CDR1 and CDR2 sequences are SGDLS and YYNGEE. CDR3 DNA sequence: TGTGCCAGCAGCGTAGTGGTGAGCGGGAGTGGGCACAATGAGCAGTTCTTC. Amino acid sequence: CASSVVVSGSGHNEQFF. Full variable domain (outside the CDR3, taken from reference TRBV9 and TRBJ2-1): DSGVTQTPKHLITATGQRVTLRCSPRSGDLSVYWYQQSLDQGLQFLIQYYNGEERAKGNILERFSAQQFPDLHSELNLSSLELGDSALYFCASSVVVSGSGHNEQFFGPGTRLTVL.

This clonotype was counted at least ten times. The V call is TRBV7-2, the J call TRBJ2-7; 7 bases line up with TRBD1. This CDR3 has 13 residues. J gave up 2 bases and V 6 bases, and 4 bases lay outside the gene matches. CDR1 is SGHTA, CDR2 FQGNSA, per germline. CDR3: CASRETGTYEQYF. DNA of the CDR3: TGTGCCAGCAGAGAGACAGGGACCTACGAGCAGTACTTC. The complete variable domain, with remaining parts taken from reference TRBV7-2 and TRBJ2-7, reads GAGVSQSPSNKVTEKGKDVELRCDPISGHTALYWYRQSLGQGLEFLIYFQGNSAPDKSGLPSDRFSAERTGGSVSTLTIQRTQQEDSAVYLCASRETGTYEQYFGPGTRLTVT.

This clonotype has a count of ten or more. A junction end diverges from the germline sequence, so it may reflect a read error. This chain links TRBV20-1 with TRBJ1-1; 9 nucleotides line up with TRBD1. The CDR3 spans 15 residues. CDR1 and CDR2 from the germline V gene are DFQATT and SNEGSKA (reference sequence). The CDR3 is CSARVGRTGVPEAFF. Written as DNA, the CDR3 is TGCAGTGCTAGAGTGGGCCGGACAGGGGTCCCTGAAGCCTTCTTT.

The chain links TRBV6-6 to TRBJ1-5; D is ambiguous. The germline V gene encodes CDR1 MNHNY and CDR2 SVGAGI (reference sequence). Trimming left V 2 bases short and J 0 bases short, with 8 bases between. There are 15 residues in the CDR3. CDR3 sequence (DNA): TGTGCCAGCAGTTACACACAGTATAGCAATCAGCCCCAGCATTTT. The encoded protein is CASSYTQYSNQPQHF.